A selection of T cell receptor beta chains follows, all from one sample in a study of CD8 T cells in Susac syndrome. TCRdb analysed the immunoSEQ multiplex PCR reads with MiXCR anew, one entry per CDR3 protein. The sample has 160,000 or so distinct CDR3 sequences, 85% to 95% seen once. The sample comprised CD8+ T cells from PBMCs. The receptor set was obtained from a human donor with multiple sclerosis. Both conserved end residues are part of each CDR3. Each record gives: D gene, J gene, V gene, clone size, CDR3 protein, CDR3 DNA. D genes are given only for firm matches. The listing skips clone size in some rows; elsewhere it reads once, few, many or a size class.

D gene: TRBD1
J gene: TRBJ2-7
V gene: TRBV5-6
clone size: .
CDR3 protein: CASSLGQGHSEQYF
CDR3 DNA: TGTGCCAGCAGCTTGGGACAGGGGCACTCCGAGCAGTACTTC

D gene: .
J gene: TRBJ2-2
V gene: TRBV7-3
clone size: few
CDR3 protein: CASRANTGELFF
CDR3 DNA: TGTGCCAGTAGGGCGAACACCGGGGAGCTGTTTTTT

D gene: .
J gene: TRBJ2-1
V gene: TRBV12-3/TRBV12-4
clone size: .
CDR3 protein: CASSLQIYNEQFF
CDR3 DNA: TGTGCCAGCAGTTTACAGATTTACAATGAGCAGTTCTTC

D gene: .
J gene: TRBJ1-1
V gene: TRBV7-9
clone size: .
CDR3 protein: CASSLAPRGHTEAFF
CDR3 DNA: TGTGCCAGCAGCTTAGCGCCCCGGGGGCACACTGAAGCTTTCTTT

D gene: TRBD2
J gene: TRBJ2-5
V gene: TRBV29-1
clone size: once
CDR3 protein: CSALGGGTQETQYF
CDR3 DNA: TGCAGCGCTCTGGGCGGGGGTACCCAAGAGACCCAGTACTTC

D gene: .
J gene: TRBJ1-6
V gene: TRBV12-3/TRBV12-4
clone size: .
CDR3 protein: CASGGRLDSPLHF
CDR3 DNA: TGTGCCAGTGGAGGCAGATTGGATTCACCCCTCCACTTT

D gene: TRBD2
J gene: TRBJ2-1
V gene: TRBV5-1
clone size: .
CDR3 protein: CASSLLASGGNNEQFF
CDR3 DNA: TGCGCCAGCAGCTTGTTGGCTAGCGGGGGGAACAATGAGCAGTTCTTC

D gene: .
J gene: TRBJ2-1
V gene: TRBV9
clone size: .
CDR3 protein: CASSVAQGNEQFF
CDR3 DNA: TGTGCCAGCAGCGTAGCCCAGGGTAATGAGCAGTTCTTC

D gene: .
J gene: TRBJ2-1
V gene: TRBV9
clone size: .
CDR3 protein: CASSPRLLDGNEQFF
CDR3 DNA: TGTGCCAGCAGCCCTCGACTCTTGGACGGGAATGAGCAGTTCTTC

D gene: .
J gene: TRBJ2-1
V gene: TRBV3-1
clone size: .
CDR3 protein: CASSQITGRRTRSSYNEQFF
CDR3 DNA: TGTGCCAGCAGCCAAATCACGGGTCGGCGGACCAGGAGCTCCTACAATGAGCAGTTCTTC

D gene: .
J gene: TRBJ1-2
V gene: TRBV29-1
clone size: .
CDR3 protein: CSVDDRHYGYTF
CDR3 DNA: TGCAGCGTTGATGACAGGCACTATGGCTACACCTTC

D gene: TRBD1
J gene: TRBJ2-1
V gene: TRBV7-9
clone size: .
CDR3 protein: CASSPKRWDRRYNEQFF
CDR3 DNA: TGTGCCAGCAGCCCCAAGAGGTGGGACAGGCGATACAATGAGCAGTTCTTC

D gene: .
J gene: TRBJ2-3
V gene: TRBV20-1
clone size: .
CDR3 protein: CSATRGLALDTQYF
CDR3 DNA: TGCAGTGCTACGCGGGGTCTTGCGTTAGATACGCAGTATTTT

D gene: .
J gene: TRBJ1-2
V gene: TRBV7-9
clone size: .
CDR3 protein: CATHESWNDGYTF
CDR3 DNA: TGTGCCACCCACGAGTCCTGGAACGACGGCTACACCTTC

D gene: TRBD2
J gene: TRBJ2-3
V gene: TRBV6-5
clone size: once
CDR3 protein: CASSYGPPGGVGQWDTQYF
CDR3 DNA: TGTGCCAGCAGTTACGGGCCACCGGGAGGGGTAGGCCAATGGGATACGCAGTATTTT

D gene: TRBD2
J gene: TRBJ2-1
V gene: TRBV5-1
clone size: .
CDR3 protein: CASSLLTSGSFKGDEQFF
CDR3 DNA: TGCGCCAGCAGCTTGCTGACTAGCGGGAGCTTCAAGGGGGATGAGCAGTTCTTC

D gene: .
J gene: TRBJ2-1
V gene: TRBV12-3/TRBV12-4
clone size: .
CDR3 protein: CASSSEEVSPYNEQFF
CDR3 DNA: TGTGCCAGCAGTTCTGAAGAAGTCAGTCCCTACAATGAGCAGTTCTTC

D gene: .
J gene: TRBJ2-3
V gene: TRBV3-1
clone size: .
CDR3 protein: CASSQDTRFADTQYF
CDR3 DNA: TGTGCCAGCAGCCAAGATACTCGGTTCGCAGATACGCAGTATTTT

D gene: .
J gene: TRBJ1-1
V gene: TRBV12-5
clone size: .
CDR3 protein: CASGETGGVFF
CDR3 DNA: TGTGCTAGTGGCGAGACAGGCGGAGTTTTCTTT

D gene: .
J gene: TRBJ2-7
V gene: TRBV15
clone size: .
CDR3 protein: CATSRAPPGEQYF
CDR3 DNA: TGTGCCACCAGCAGGGCCCCCCCCGGCGAGCAGTACTTC

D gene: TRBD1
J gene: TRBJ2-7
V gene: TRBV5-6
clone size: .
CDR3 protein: CASSWDRTREQYF
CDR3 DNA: TGTGCCAGCAGCTGGGACAGGACAAGGGAGCAGTACTTC

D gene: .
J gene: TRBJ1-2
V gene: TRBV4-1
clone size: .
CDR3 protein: CASSQDWGSYGYTF
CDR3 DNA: TGCGCCAGCAGCCAAGATTGGGGTAGCTATGGCTACACCTTC

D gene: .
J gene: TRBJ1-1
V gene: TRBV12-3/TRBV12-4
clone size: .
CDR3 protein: CASHRRIMNTEAFF
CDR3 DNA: TGTGCCAGCCATAGACGGATCATGAACACTGAAGCTTTCTTT

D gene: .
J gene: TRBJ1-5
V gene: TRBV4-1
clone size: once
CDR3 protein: CASSQEEGYDQPQHF
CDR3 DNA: TGCGCCAGCAGCCAAGAGGAAGGTTACGATCAGCCCCAGCATTTT

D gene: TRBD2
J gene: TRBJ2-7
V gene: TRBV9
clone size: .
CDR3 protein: CASSPSGSDSYEQYF
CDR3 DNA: TGTGCCAGCAGCCCAAGCGGGAGCGATTCCTACGAGCAGTACTTC

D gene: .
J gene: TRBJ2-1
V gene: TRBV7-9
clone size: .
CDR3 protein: CASSSLGLLAHNEQFF
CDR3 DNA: TGTGCCAGCAGCTCCCTGGGACTTCTAGCGCACAATGAGCAGTTCTTC